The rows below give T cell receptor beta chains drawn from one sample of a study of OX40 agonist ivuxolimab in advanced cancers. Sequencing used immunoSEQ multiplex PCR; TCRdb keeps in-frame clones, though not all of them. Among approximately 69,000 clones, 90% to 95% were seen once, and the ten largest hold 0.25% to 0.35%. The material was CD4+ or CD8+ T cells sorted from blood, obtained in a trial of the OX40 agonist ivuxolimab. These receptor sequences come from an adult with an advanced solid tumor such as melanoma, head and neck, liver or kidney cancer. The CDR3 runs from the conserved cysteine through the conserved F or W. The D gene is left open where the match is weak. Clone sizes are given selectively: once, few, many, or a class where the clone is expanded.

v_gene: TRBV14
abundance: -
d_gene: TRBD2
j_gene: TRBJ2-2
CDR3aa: CASSQVLAGVFGELFF
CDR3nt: TGTGCCAGCAGCCAAGTATTAGCGGGAGTTTTCGGGGAGCTGTTTTTT

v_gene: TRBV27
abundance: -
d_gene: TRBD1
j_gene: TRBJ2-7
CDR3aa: CASSRDRTYYEQYF
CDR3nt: TGTGCCAGCAGCCGGGACAGGACATACTACGAGCAGTACTTC

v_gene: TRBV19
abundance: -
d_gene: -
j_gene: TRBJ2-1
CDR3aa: CASSIATLTRAVAQFF
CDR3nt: TGTGCCAGTAGTATTGCTACTCTGACTAGAGCGGTTGCGCAGTTCTTC

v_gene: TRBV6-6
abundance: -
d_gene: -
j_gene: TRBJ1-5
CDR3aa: CASSFRDQPQHF
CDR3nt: TGTGCCAGCAGTTTCAGGGATCAGCCCCAGCATTTT

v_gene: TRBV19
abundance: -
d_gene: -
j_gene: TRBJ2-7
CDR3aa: CASSITGTHEQYF
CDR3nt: TGTGCCAGTAGTATAACAGGGACGCACGAGCAGTACTTC

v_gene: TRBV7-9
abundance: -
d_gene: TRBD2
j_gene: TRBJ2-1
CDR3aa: CASSPRLAGGADEQFF
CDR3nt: TGTGCCAGCAGCCCCAGACTAGCGGGAGGTGCCGATGAGCAGTTCTTC

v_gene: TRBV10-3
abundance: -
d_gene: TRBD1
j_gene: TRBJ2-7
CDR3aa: CAISERDSSYEQYF
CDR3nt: TGTGCCATCAGTGAAAGGGACAGTTCCTACGAGCAGTACTTC

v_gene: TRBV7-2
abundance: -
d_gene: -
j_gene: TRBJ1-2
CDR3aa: CASSPDSNYGYTF
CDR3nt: TGTGCCAGCAGTCCGGACAGTAACTATGGCTACACCTTC

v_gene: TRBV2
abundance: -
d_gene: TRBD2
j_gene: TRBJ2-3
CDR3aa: CASKGTSGRWGTDTQYF
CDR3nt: TGTGCCAGCAAGGGGACTAGCGGGAGATGGGGCACAGATACGCAGTATTTT

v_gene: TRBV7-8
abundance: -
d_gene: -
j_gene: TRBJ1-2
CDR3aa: CASSSGPVGGGYGYTF
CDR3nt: TGTGCCAGCAGCTCCGGCCCGGTTGGGGGGGGCTATGGCTACACCTTC

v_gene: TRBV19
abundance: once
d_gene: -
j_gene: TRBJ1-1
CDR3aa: CASSISSGNTEAFF
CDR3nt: TGTGCCAGTAGTATAAGTAGCGGGAACACTGAAGCTTTCTTT

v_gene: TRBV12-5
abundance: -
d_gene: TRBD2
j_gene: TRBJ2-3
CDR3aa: CASALAGIGADTQYF
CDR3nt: TGTGCTAGTGCCCTAGCGGGGATCGGCGCAGATACGCAGTATTTT

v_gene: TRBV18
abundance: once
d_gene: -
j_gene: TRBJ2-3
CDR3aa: CASSPGSATDTQYF
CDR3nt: TGTGCCAGCTCACCTGGTAGCGCCACAGATACGCAGTATTTT

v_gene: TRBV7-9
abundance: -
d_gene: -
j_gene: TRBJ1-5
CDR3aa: CASSDSLWEPQHF
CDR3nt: TGTGCCAGCAGCGATTCCCTGTGGGAGCCCCAGCATTTT

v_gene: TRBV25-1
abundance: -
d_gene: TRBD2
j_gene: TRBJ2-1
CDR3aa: CASSQHEGLAGLNEQFF
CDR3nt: TGTGCCAGCAGTCAACATGAGGGACTAGCGGGACTCAATGAGCAGTTCTTC

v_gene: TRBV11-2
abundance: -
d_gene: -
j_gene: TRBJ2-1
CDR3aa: CASSEFRSSYNEQFF
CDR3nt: TGTGCCAGCAGCGAATTTAGGAGCTCCTACAATGAGCAGTTCTTC

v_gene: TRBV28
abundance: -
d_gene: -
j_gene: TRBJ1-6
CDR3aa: CASSPTVPTLHF
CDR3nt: TGTGCCAGCAGTCCCACCGTTCCGACCCTCCACTTT

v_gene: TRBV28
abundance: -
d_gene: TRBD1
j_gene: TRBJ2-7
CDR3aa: CASSFPGQGYGEQYF
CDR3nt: TGTGCCAGCAGTTTCCCGGGACAGGGGTATGGCGAGCAGTACTTC

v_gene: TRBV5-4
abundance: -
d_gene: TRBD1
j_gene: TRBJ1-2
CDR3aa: CASSLELRGRYGYTF
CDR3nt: TGTGCCAGCAGCTTGGAGCTCAGGGGGCGCTATGGCTACACCTTC

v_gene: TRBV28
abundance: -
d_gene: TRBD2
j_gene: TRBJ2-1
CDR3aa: CASSSSLRRTSGINNEQFF
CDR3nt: TGTGCCAGCAGTTCTAGCCTAAGGCGGACTAGCGGAATCAACAATGAGCAGTTCTTC

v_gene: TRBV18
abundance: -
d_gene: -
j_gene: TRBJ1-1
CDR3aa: CASSGGGLGTEAFF
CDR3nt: TGTGCCAGTTCCGGGGGCGGTCTCGGCACTGAAGCTTTCTTT

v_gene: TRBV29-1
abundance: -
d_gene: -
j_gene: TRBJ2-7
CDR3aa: CSVGRTIAYEQYF
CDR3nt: TGCAGCGTGGGTAGGACTATCGCGTACGAGCAGTACTTC

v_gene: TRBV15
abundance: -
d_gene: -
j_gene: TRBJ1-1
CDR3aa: CATSEQLLTLNTEAFF
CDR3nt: TGTGCCACCAGCGAACAGTTACTTACTCTGAACACTGAAGCTTTCTTT

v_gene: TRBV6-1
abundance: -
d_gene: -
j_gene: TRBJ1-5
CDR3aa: CASSLGGESTPPHF
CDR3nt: TGTGCCAGCAGTTTGGGGGGGGAGTCCACCCCTCCGCATTTT

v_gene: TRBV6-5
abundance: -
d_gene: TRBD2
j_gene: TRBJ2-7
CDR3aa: CASSTLAALSYEQYF
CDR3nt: TGTGCCAGCAGCACTCTAGCGGCACTCTCCTACGAGCAGTACTTC

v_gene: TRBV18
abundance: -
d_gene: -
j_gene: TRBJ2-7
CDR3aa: CASSPAGRYEQYF
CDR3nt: TGTGCCAGCTCACCAGCGGGAAGGTACGAGCAGTACTTC

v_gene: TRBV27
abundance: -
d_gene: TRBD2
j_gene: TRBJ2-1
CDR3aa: CASSFSGRASINEQFF
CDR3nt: TGTGCCAGCAGTTTTAGCGGGAGGGCCTCAATCAATGAGCAGTTCTTC

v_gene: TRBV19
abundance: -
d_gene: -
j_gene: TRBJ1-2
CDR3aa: CASSIYREGYGYTF
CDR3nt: TGTGCCAGTAGTATCTACAGGGAGGGCTATGGCTACACCTTC

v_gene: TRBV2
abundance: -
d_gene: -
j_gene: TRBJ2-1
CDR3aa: CASSLTGRGGEQFF
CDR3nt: TGTGCCAGCAGCCTCACCGGGAGAGGGGGTGAGCAGTTCTTC

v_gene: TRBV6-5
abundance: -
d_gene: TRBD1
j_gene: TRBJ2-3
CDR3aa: CASRFTGTGKDTQYF
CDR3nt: TGTGCCAGCAGATTCACCGGGACAGGGAAAGATACGCAGTATTTT

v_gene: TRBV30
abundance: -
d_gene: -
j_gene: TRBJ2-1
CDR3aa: CAWSSPREQFF
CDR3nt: TGTGCCTGGAGTTCCCCACGTGAGCAGTTCTTC

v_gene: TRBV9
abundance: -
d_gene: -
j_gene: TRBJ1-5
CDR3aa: CASSVSGSNQPQHF
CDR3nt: TGTGCCAGCAGCGTTAGTGGAAGCAATCAGCCCCAGCATTTT

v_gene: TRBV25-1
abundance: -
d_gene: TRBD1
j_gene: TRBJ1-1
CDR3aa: CASSELRQGAEAFF
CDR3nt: TGTGCCAGCAGTGAACTGAGACAGGGGGCGGAAGCTTTCTTT

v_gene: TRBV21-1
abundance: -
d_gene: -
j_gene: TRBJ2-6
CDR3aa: CASSTRDRPSGANVLTF
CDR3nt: TGTGCCAGCAGCACCCGGGACAGGCCCTCTGGGGCCAACGTCCTGACTTTC

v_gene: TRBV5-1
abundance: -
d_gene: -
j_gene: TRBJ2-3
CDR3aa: CASSLRQSGTDTQYF
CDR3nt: TGCGCCAGCAGCTTAAGACAAAGCGGCACAGATACGCAGTATTTT

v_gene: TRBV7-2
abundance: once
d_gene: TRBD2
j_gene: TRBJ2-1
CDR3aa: CASSDGLAGATYNEQFF
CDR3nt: TGTGCCAGCAGCGACGGACTAGCGGGAGCTACCTACAATGAGCAGTTCTTC

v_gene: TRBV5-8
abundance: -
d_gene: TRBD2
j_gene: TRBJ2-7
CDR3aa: CASSPTTGTRAYEQYF
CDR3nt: TGTGCCAGCAGCCCGACAACCGGGACTAGGGCCTACGAGCAGTACTTC

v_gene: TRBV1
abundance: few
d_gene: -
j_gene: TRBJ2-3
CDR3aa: CTSSQDTWGRRTDTQYF
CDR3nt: TGCACCAGCAGCCAAGATACTTGGGGGCGACGCACAGATACGCAGTATTTT

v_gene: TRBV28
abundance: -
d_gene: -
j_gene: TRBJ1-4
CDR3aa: CASLRSTNEKLFF
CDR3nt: TGTGCCAGCCTGAGATCAACTAATGAAAAACTGTTTTTT

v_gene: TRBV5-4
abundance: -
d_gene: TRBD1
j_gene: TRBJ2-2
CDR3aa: CASSLPGGEFGELFF
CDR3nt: TGTGCCAGCAGCTTGCCAGGGGGCGAATTCGGGGAGCTGTTTTTT

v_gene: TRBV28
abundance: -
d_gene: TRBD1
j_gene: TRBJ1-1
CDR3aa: CASKGQGPEAFF
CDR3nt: TGTGCCTCCAAGGGACAGGGCCCTGAAGCTTTCTTT

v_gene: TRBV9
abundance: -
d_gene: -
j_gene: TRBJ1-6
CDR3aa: CASSVAPVDNSPLHF
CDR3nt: TGTGCCAGCAGCGTAGCCCCCGTGGATAATTCACCCCTCCACTTT

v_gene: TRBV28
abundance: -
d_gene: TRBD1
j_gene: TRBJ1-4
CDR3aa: CASSYNRGANEKLFF
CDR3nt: TGTGCCAGCAGTTACAACAGGGGAGCTAATGAAAAACTGTTTTTT

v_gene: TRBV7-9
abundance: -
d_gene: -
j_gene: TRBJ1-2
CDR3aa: CASSQTDLYGYTF
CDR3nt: TGTGCCAGCAGCCAGACAGACCTCTATGGCTACACCTTC

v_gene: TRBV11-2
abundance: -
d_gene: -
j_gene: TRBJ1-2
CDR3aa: CASSLAAGNGYTF
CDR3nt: TGTGCCAGCAGCTTAGCGGCAGGGAATGGCTACACCTTC

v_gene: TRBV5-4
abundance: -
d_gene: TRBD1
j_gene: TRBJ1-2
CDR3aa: CASSLVSQGLGGYTF
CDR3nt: TGTGCCAGCAGCTTGGTATCACAGGGGTTAGGTGGCTACACCTTC

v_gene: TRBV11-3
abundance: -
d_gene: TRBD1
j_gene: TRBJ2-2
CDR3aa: CASSLEPGQGTTGELFF
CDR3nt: TGTGCCAGCAGCTTAGAACCGGGACAGGGGACGACCGGGGAGCTGTTTTTT

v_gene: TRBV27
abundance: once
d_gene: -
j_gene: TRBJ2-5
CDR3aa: CASSSRFFGGTETQYF
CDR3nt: TGTGCCAGCAGTTCTCGGTTTTTCGGCGGGACAGAGACCCAGTACTTC

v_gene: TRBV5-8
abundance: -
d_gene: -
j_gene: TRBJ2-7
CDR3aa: CASSLGGQRNYEQYF
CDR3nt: TGTGCCAGCAGCTTGGGTGGACAGAGAAACTACGAGCAGTACTTC

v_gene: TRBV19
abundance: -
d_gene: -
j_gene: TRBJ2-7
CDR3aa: CASSRRRDSYEQYF
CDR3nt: TGTGCCAGTAGTCGGCGGCGGGACTCCTACGAGCAGTACTTC